The rows below give T cell receptor beta chains drawn from one sample of a study of vaccination effects on CD4 cells after COVID-19. Their cognate antigens are unknown. Repertoires were generated with immunoSEQ multiplex PCR, while TCRdb's copy carries only in-frame clones and drops some. Here the sample spans 50,000 or so clones, 50% to 70% being singletons. The sample here was CD4+ T cells from PBMCs cultured without peptide, taken before COVID-19 vaccination. The receptors shown here come from a human donor who received a COVID-19 vaccine. The CDR3 runs from the conserved cysteine through the conserved F or W. The order of the fields is J gene, clone size, V gene, D gene, CDR3 protein. D genes are given only for firm matches. Where a row states a size, it is once, few, many or the class of an expanded clone; other rows omit it.

J gene: TRBJ1-2
clone size: NA
V gene: TRBV27
D gene: NA
CDR3 protein: CASSSQGGGRENGYTF

J gene: TRBJ1-1
clone size: NA
V gene: TRBV7-9
D gene: TRBD1
CDR3 protein: CASSAGTGSLNTEAFF

J gene: TRBJ2-2
clone size: NA
V gene: TRBV6-6
D gene: NA
CDR3 protein: CASSYSKSTGELFF

J gene: TRBJ1-2
clone size: few
V gene: TRBV4-3
D gene: TRBD1
CDR3 protein: CASSQYDDRGDGYTF

J gene: TRBJ1-1
clone size: NA
V gene: TRBV6-5
D gene: NA
CDR3 protein: CASSLTSGTEAFF

J gene: TRBJ2-6
clone size: NA
V gene: TRBV5-1
D gene: NA
CDR3 protein: CASSLAVSGANVLTF

J gene: TRBJ1-2
clone size: once
V gene: TRBV5-5
D gene: NA
CDR3 protein: CASTPATSNYGYTF

J gene: TRBJ2-3
clone size: NA
V gene: TRBV9
D gene: TRBD2
CDR3 protein: CASSAIPGEREGNTQYF

J gene: TRBJ2-5
clone size: NA
V gene: TRBV5-1
D gene: TRBD2
CDR3 protein: CASSYSGLEGETQYF

J gene: TRBJ2-5
clone size: NA
V gene: TRBV3-1/TRBV3-2
D gene: NA
CDR3 protein: CASSQGGQLIETQYF

J gene: TRBJ2-5
clone size: NA
V gene: TRBV5-1
D gene: TRBD1
CDR3 protein: CASSPTGGGETQYF

J gene: TRBJ1-2
clone size: NA
V gene: TRBV5-1
D gene: TRBD1
CDR3 protein: CASSLSGGDGYTF

J gene: TRBJ1-5
clone size: few
V gene: TRBV2
D gene: TRBD1
CDR3 protein: CASSGAGGQPQHF

J gene: TRBJ1-3
clone size: NA
V gene: TRBV6-4
D gene: NA
CDR3 protein: CASRGRVRSGNTIYF

J gene: TRBJ1-1
clone size: NA
V gene: TRBV27
D gene: NA
CDR3 protein: CASSFASAGQAEAFF

J gene: TRBJ2-1
clone size: NA
V gene: TRBV10-3
D gene: NA
CDR3 protein: CAIRPGASNEQFF

J gene: TRBJ1-4
clone size: few
V gene: TRBV14
D gene: NA
CDR3 protein: CASSPVAGAGEKLFF

J gene: TRBJ1-2
clone size: NA
V gene: TRBV28
D gene: NA
CDR3 protein: CASSSPPVYGYTF

J gene: TRBJ1-5
clone size: few
V gene: TRBV6-5
D gene: TRBD1
CDR3 protein: CASRGDSYSNQPQHF

J gene: TRBJ1-3
clone size: NA
V gene: TRBV3-1/TRBV3-2
D gene: NA
CDR3 protein: CASSQQGTGNTIYF

J gene: TRBJ1-5
clone size: few
V gene: TRBV24-1
D gene: TRBD1
CDR3 protein: CATSDPGGYNQPQHF

J gene: TRBJ1-2
clone size: once
V gene: TRBV6-5
D gene: NA
CDR3 protein: CASSYSGRAGPYGYTF

J gene: TRBJ1-1
clone size: many
V gene: TRBV5-1
D gene: NA
CDR3 protein: CASSLAAGGTEAFF

J gene: TRBJ1-5
clone size: NA
V gene: TRBV5-1
D gene: TRBD1
CDR3 protein: CASSQTGQEISKQHF

J gene: TRBJ1-6
clone size: few
V gene: TRBV6-1
D gene: TRBD1
CDR3 protein: CASSNPGQGSSPLHF

J gene: TRBJ1-2
clone size: NA
V gene: TRBV2
D gene: NA
CDR3 protein: CASSVGTTYGYTF

J gene: TRBJ2-7
clone size: few
V gene: TRBV23-1
D gene: NA
CDR3 protein: CASRGEQYF

J gene: TRBJ1-3
clone size: NA
V gene: TRBV5-1
D gene: NA
CDR3 protein: CASSLGSGGSLSSGNTIYF

J gene: TRBJ2-3
clone size: NA
V gene: TRBV4-2
D gene: TRBD2
CDR3 protein: CASSQISGRDTDTQYF

J gene: TRBJ1-2
clone size: NA
V gene: TRBV7-9
D gene: NA
CDR3 protein: CASSFPSYGYTF

J gene: TRBJ2-2
clone size: NA
V gene: TRBV24-1
D gene: TRBD2
CDR3 protein: CATSDLHSGRADTGELFF